A selection of T cell receptor beta chains follows, all from one sample in a study of CD8+CD57+ T cells in acquired aplastic anemia. TCRdb ran MiXCR on the reads and lists one entry per CDR3 protein. The repertoire consists of under 200,000 distinct CDR3 sequences, with approximately 40% occurring once and the leading ten covering under 1.2%. The sample taken for sequencing was sorted CD4+, CD8+, or CD8+CD57+ T cells (not recorded which) from PBMCs. The receptors originated from a human donor in good health. Each CDR3 is given with its conserved first and last residue. The D gene is left open where the match is weak. Some rows mark clone size as missing; the rest say once, few, many or name a class of expanded clone.

v_gene,d_gene,abundance,j_gene,CDR3aa,CDR3nt
TRBV7-9,.,many,TRBJ2-1,CASSLRESSYNEQFF,TGTGCCAGCAGCCTGCGGGAAAGCTCCTACAATGAGCAGTTCTTC
TRBV4-3,TRBD1,many,TRBJ1-1,CASSQGQLGTEAFF,TGCGCCAGCAGCCAGGGACAGCTGGGCACTGAAGCTTTCTTT
TRBV25-1,TRBD1,.,TRBJ2-7,CASSYSTGSSYEQYF,TGTGCCAGCAGTTACTCGACAGGGAGTAGCTACGAGCAGTACTTC
TRBV2,TRBD1,many,TRBJ1-1,CASSGQGANTEAFF,TGTGCCAGCAGTGGACAGGGGGCAAACACTGAAGCTTTCTTT
TRBV20-1,.,many,TRBJ1-1,CSAIKNTEAFF,TGCAGTGCTATCAAGAACACTGAAGCTTTCTTT
TRBV5-6,.,many,TRBJ1-1,CASMPEGLNTEAFF,TGTGCCAGCATGCCTGAGGGACTGAACACTGAAGCTTTCTTT
TRBV12-3/TRBV12-4,.,many,TRBJ2-6,CASRPENSGANVLTF,TGTGCCAGCAGGCCCGAGAACTCTGGGGCCAACGTCCTGACTTTC
TRBV10-3,.,.,TRBJ2-5,CAISENGGEQYF,TGTGCCATCAGTGAAAACGGCGGGGAGCAGTACTTC
TRBV20-1,.,.,TRBJ1-5,CSATQQDQPQHF,TGCAGTGCTACCCAACAGGATCAGCCCCAGCATTTT
TRBV9,.,.,TRBJ2-3,CASSVEANTDTQYF,TGTGCCAGCAGCGTGGAGGCCAATACAGATACGCAGTATTTT
TRBV15,.,few,TRBJ1-2,CATSRDRTDYVDYGYTF,TGTGCCACCAGCAGAGATAGGACGGACTACGTGGACTATGGCTACACCTTC
TRBV7-8,TRBD2,.,TRBJ2-5,CASSLGHLAGGPETQYF,TGTGCCAGCAGCTTAGGGCACCTAGCGGGAGGGCCGGAGACCCAGTACTTC
TRBV2,.,.,TRBJ2-1,CASSPRSPEQFF,TGTGCCAGCAGCCCCCGGTCGCCAGAGCAGTTCTTC
TRBV5-6,.,many,TRBJ1-1,CASSLRGNPTEAFF,TGTGCCAGCAGCTTGAGGGGGAATCCCACTGAAGCTTTCTTT
TRBV12-3/TRBV12-4,TRBD1,many,TRBJ1-1,CASSFLDRGEAFF,TGTGCCAGCAGTTTCTTGGACAGGGGGGAAGCTTTCTTT
TRBV18,.,.,TRBJ1-4,CASSLRDATNEKLFF,TGTGCCAGCTCACTCAGAGATGCAACTAATGAAAAACTGTTTTTT
TRBV20-1,.,many,TRBJ2-7,CSARDGGAKSNEQYF,TGCAGTGCTAGAGATGGGGGGGCCAAGTCCAACGAGCAGTACTTC
TRBV5-5,.,.,TRBJ2-7,CASSPGGEQYF,TGTGCCAGCAGCCCCGGGGGCGAGCAGTACTTC
TRBV7-2,TRBD2,many,TRBJ2-2,CASSFRTSGIGELFF,TGTGCCAGCAGCTTTCGGACTAGCGGGATCGGGGAGCTGTTTTTT
TRBV7-3,.,.,TRBJ1-4,CASSLDPGKLFF,TGTGCCAGCAGCTTAGACCCGGGGAAACTGTTTTTT
TRBV6-5,.,.,TRBJ1-1,CASSYSTGAMNTEAFF,TGTGCCAGCAGTTACTCGACGGGGGCGATGAACACTGAAGCTTTCTTT
TRBV25-1,TRBD1,.,TRBJ2-5,CASSLQDRGQETQYF,TGTGCCAGCAGTCTACAGGACAGGGGCCAAGAGACCCAGTACTTC
TRBV2,TRBD2,.,TRBJ2-2,CASSGGTSGPGELFF,TGTGCCAGCTCCGGGGGGACTAGCGGACCCGGGGAGCTGTTTTTT